A single sample is the source of the 30 T cell receptor beta chains below, sequenced in a study of cytomegalovirus exposure and HLA in healthy donors. Assay: immunoSEQ multiplex PCR; the TCRdb copy retains only in-frame clones and omits some. The profile covers under 200,000 clones, with roughly 77% appearing a single time and 0.95% to 1.5% taken by the ten largest. Source material: PBMCs. The receptor set was obtained from a woman in her 30s in good health and CMV-seronegative.

The chain links TRBV15 to TRBJ2-7; perhaps TRBD1 as D (5 bases). The CDR3 has 15 residues. V was trimmed by 0 bases and J by 0 bases, leaving 9 bases between them. CDR1 LNHNV and CDR2 YYDKDF come from the germline V gene (reference sequence). The CDR3 DNA sequence: TGTGCCACCAGCAGAGATCGGCAGGGCTCCTACGAGCAGTACTTC. It specifies CATSRDRQGSYEQYF.

The chain employs TRBV5-1 and TRBJ1-3, with D maybe TRBD1 (6 bases). V dropped 6 bases and J dropped 2 bases, with 6 bases sitting between them. CDR3 length equals 12 residues. Germline V CDR1 and CDR2: SGHRS, YFSETQ. The chain's CDR3 is CASTGAGNTIYF. The CDR3 nucleotides are TGCGCCAGCACAGGGGCTGGAAACACCATATATTTT.

The chain combines TRBV9 with TRBJ1-2, with D unresolved. The CDR3 is 15 amino acids. CDR1 SGDLS and CDR2 YYNGEE come from the germline V gene. V lost 4 bases and J lost 2, with 15 bases in between. This CDR3 is CASSPTVGRNYGYTF. CDR3 nucleotide sequence: TGTGCCAGCAGCCCAACCGTTGGGAGGAACTATGGCTACACCTTC.

This clone appeared a few times. The V and J genes are TRBV16 and TRBJ1-6; no reliable D call. CDR1 and CDR2 from the germline V gene are KGHSY and FQNENV. The CDR3 sequence is 15 residues long. V gave up 0 bases and J gave up 10 bases, with 13 bases separating them. CDR3 loop: CASSQSPRSGSPLHF. The CDR3 DNA reads as TGTGCCAGCAGCCAATCCCCCAGGTCGGGATCACCCCTCCACTTT.

This clone showed up just once. J is TRBJ2-3 and V is TRBV7-7; 10 positions match TRBD1. The V and J ends lost 5 bases and 3 bases, in that order; junction bases with no gene match: 8. Per the germline V gene, CDR1 is SSHAT and CDR2 is FNYEAQ (reference sequence). CDR3 length equals 16 residues. This CDR3 is CASSRNRDRGTDTQYF. Written as DNA, the CDR3 is TGTGCCAGCAGCCGCAACCGGGACAGGGGTACAGATACGCAGTATTTT.

The chain recombines TRBV11-2 with TRBJ1-4; D not certain. This CDR3 has 15 residues. Germline-derived CDR1 and CDR2 are SGHAT and FQNNGV. V was clipped by 1 base and J by 5 bases, with 11 bases between them. The CDR3 loop is CASSLAPLANEKLFF. Here the CDR3 DNA reads TGTGCCAGCAGCTTAGCGCCTCTAGCAAATGAAAAACTGTTTTTT.

This clone was detected only a few times. The rearrangement links TRBV4-1 to TRBJ1-2; TRBD1 aligns across 8 bases. Looked up from germline, CDR1 is MGHRA and CDR2 is YSYEKL. This CDR3 is 14 amino acids long. V gave up 7 bases and J gave up 4 bases; unmatched junction bases: 8. CDR3 DNA: TGCGCCAGCACCCGACGGGACAGGAGCTATGGCTACACCTTC. It specifies CASTRRDRSYGYTF.

Comments on this clone: One end of the junction does not line up with germline, which may come from a read error. The rearrangement joins TRBV11-2 to TRBJ2-6; the D gene is possibly TRBD1 (6 bases). The CDR3 consists of 19 residues. Germline V gene sequence: CDR1 SGHAT, CDR2 FQNNGV. In nucleotides, the CDR3 is TGTGCCAGCAGCTTATCCAGGGGTCGGCTTCCTTCTGCGGCCAACGTCCTGACTTTC. Residues: CASSLSRGRLPSAANVLTF.

The chain links TRBV27 to TRBJ2-7; 7 bases map to TRBD1. V shed 7 bases and J 4 bases; nucleotides not matched to a gene: 13. The CDR3 totals 15 residues. The germline V gene has CDR1 MNHEY and CDR2 SMNVEV (reference sequence). The CDR3: CASTPSRQGKYEQYF. CDR3 nucleotides: TGTGCCAGCACCCCGTCGCGACAGGGAAAATACGAGCAGTACTTC.

Here the CDR3 DNA reads TGTGCCAGTAGGACTTACGACGGGAATAGCAATCAGCCCCAGCATTTT. Its protein product is CASRTYDGNSNQPQHF. This chain joins TRBV19 and TRBJ1-5; no clear D. The germline V and J ends were trimmed by 6 bases and 0 bases, with 15 bases remaining between them. Germline V gives CDR1 LNHDA, CDR2 SQIVND (reference sequence). This CDR3 region has 16 residues.

This clone was seen only once. The chain is built from TRBV7-9 and TRBJ2-7; maybe TRBD1 (5 bases). The CDR3 covers 14 residues. Trimming took 0 bases from V and 5 from J, leaving 11 bases between them. Germline assignment: CDR1 SEHNR and CDR2 FQNEAQ (reference sequence). CDR3 region: CASSLAQGAHEQYF. Here the CDR3 DNA reads TGTGCCAGCAGCTTAGCGCAAGGGGCCCACGAGCAGTACTTC. The full variable domain, with the rest looked up from reference TRBV7-9 and TRBJ2-7, is DTGVSQNPRHKITKRGQNVTFRCDPISEHNRLYWYRQTLGQGPEFLTYFQNEAQLEKSRLLSDRFSAERPKGSFSTLEIQRTEQGDSAMYLCASSLAQGAHEQYFGPGTRLTVT.

This clone has only one observation. The chain carries TRBV6-6 and TRBJ2-6; possibly TRBD2 for D (6 bases). The ends were cut back, 6 bases at V and 2 bases at J, with 14 bases in the middle. This CDR3 has 16 amino acids. Germline V gene lookup returns CDR1 MNHNY and CDR2 SVGAGI (reference sequence). CDR3 sequence: CASRTRGTPGANVLTF. CDR3 DNA: TGTGCCAGCAGGACACGAGGGACTCCTGGGGCCAACGTCCTGACTTTC.

The table lists this clone with a count of one. V usage is TRBV6-1 and J usage is TRBJ2-1; 9 bases line up with TRBD1. V dropped 6 bases and J dropped 1; count of bases not matched to a gene: 4. The CDR3 totals 15 residues. Germline CDR1 and CDR2: MNHNS and SASEGT. The CDR3 DNA is TGTGCCAGCAGGGGAGACAGGGGGTCCTACAATGAGCAGTTCTTC. This translates into CASRGDRGSYNEQFF.

V usage is TRBV19 and J usage is TRBJ1-2; 7 bases agree with TRBD1. Trimming took 5 bases from V and 3 from J; bases not matched to a gene: 15. The CDR3 covers 17 residues. The V gene's germline CDR1 is LNHDA and CDR2 SQIVND (reference sequence). This CDR3 is CASSPLGRRGGHYGYTF. The DNA for the CDR3 is TGTGCCAGTAGTCCCCTAGGGCGGAGAGGGGGCCACTATGGCTACACCTTC. The entire variable domain, with the rest obtained from reference TRBV19 and TRBJ1-2, is as follows: DGGITQSPKYLFRKEGQNVTLSCEQNLNHDAMYWYRQDPGQGLRLIYYSQIVNDFQKGDIAEGYSVSREKKESFPLTVTSAQKNPTAFYLCASSPLGRRGGHYGYTFGSGTRLTVV.

The V and J genes are TRBV7-7 and TRBJ2-2, with D perhaps TRBD2 (5 bases). The CDR3 is 17 amino acids. The V gene lost 2 bases and the J gene lost 0 bases, with 13 bases spanning the gap. CDR1 is SSHAT, CDR2 FNYEAQ, per germline (reference sequence). The CDR3 DNA follows: TGTGCCAGCAGCTTAACGCTGACCGGGACGAACACCGGGGAGCTGTTTTTT. It specifies CASSLTLTGTNTGELFF.

The chain is built from TRBV5-1 and TRBJ2-7, with D perhaps TRBD1 (6 bases). The V end lost 4 bases, the J end lost 1 base, and 12 bases lay between the germline ends. Germline assignment: CDR1 SGHRS and CDR2 YFSETQ. The CDR3 spans 14 residues. The CDR3 is CASSNIDRSYEQYF. The CDR3 DNA reads TGCGCCAGCAGCAATATTGACAGGTCCTACGAGCAGTACTTC.

V is TRBV5-6 and J is TRBJ2-1, with D unclear. CDR1 and CDR2 from the germline V gene are SGHDT and YYEEEE. Trimming cost V 0 bases and J 7 bases, with 8 bases left between them. This CDR3 is 13 amino acids long. CDR3 amino acids: CASSLGHLNEQFF. DNA for the CDR3: TGTGCCAGCAGCTTGGGACACCTAAATGAGCAGTTCTTC.

V and J are TRBV7-2 and TRBJ1-1; no clear D. Germline loops: CDR1 SGHTA, CDR2 FQGNSA. V was clipped by 1 base and J by 4 bases, with 10 bases between them. The CDR3 has 14 amino acids. CDR3 DNA: TGTGCCAGCAGCTTAGGCCCCCGGGGCACTGAAGCTTTCTTT. It codes for CASSLGPRGTEAFF.

The V call is TRBV4-1, the J call TRBJ1-2; TRBD1 agrees at 8 bases. The V segment lost 1 base and the J segment 3 bases; nucleotides outside the gene matches: 10. The CDR3 length is 17 residues. The germline V gene has CDR1 MGHRA and CDR2 YSYEKL. In DNA, the CDR3 is TGCGCCAGCAGCCAAGTGGGCGGCCCAGGGGGCGACTATGGCTACACCTTC. This translates into CASSQVGGPGGDYGYTF.

V and J are TRBV29-1 and TRBJ2-1; 7 bases map to TRBD2. Per germline, CDR1 SQVTM and CDR2 ANQGSEA. This CDR3 region has 14 residues. Trimming took 6 bases from V and 0 from J; bases not matched to a gene: 5. The CDR3 is CSVAGGSSYNEQFF. CDR3 coding DNA: TGCAGCGTCGCGGGCGGGAGCTCCTACAATGAGCAGTTCTTC.

V is TRBV5-1 and J is TRBJ2-5, with TRBD2 matching over 7 bases. V dropped 3 bases and J dropped 6; count of bases not matched to a gene: 5. CDR3 length equals 13 residues. Germline V CDR1 and CDR2: SGHRS, YFSETQ. The CDR3 DNA is TGCGCCAGCAGCTCCGAGACTAGCAAGACCCAGTACTTC. Translated: CASSSETSKTQYF.

This clone was seen more than once but under ten times. The CDR3 region is CASSKARQGGEKLFF. In DNA, the CDR3 is TGTGCCAGCAGCAAAGCGCGACAGGGTGGGGAAAAACTGTTTTTT. This sequence joins TRBV21-1 and TRBJ1-4; TRBD1, the D gene given by the table, was not confirmed from the DNA. TRBV21-1 is described as a pseudogene. CDR3 length: 15 residues.

The chain links TRBV2 to TRBJ2-3, with 7 bases aligning to TRBD1. This CDR3 is built from 16 residues. Germline values: CDR1 SNHLY, CDR2 FYNNEI. Germline trimming cut 3 bases from V and 3 bases from J; bases unmatched to any gene: 9. As DNA, the CDR3 is TGTGCCAGCAGTGATCACAGGGGTGGTCAAACAGATACGCAGTATTTT. Encoded protein: CASSDHRGGQTDTQYF.

The chain recombines TRBV11-3 with TRBJ1-1, with 11 bases matching TRBD1. From germline, CDR1 is SGHNT and CDR2 YENEEA. J was trimmed by 3 bases and V by 5 bases; bases with no gene match: 8. The CDR3 spans 16 residues. The CDR3 loop is CASSAQGQGADTEAFF. CDR3 coding DNA: TGTGCCAGCAGCGCCCAAGGACAGGGGGCAGACACTGAAGCTTTCTTT.

The chain is built from TRBV7-8 and TRBJ2-7; D might be TRBD2 (6 bases). There are 12 residues in the CDR3. V was cut by 4 bases and J by 4 bases, with 8 bases left in between. Germline assignment: CDR1 SGHVS and CDR2 FQNEAQ. CDR3 region: CASSSGVYEQYF. The CDR3 DNA sequence: TGTGCCAGCAGCTCGGGGGTTTACGAGCAGTACTTC.

The chain links TRBV7-7 to TRBJ2-1; TRBD1 might be the D (8 bases). Germline CDR1 SSHAT, CDR2 FNYEAQ (reference sequence). The CDR3 extends over 15 amino acids. V lost 6 bases, J lost 2 bases, and 14 bases lay in between. CDR3 sequence: CASRPTGGAYNEQFF. The CDR3 bases are TGTGCCAGCAGGCCTACAGGGGGGGCCTACAATGAGCAGTTCTTC.

The V and J genes are TRBV11-2 and TRBJ1-5; weak D call: TRBD1 (6 bases). Germline CDR1 and CDR2: SGHAT and FQNNGV. The CDR3 has 15 amino acids. Trimming stripped 4 bases from V and 4 bases from J, with 14 bases between. CDR3 protein: CASSSGGAGNQPQHF. In nucleotides, the CDR3 is TGTGCCAGCAGCTCCGGGGGGGCAGGGAATCAGCCCCAGCATTTT.

The CDR3 DNA reads as TGTGCCAGCAGTCGAACACAGGGCAGTTACGAGCAGTACTTC. Its translation: CASSRTQGSYEQYF. The rearrangement links TRBV6-5 to TRBJ2-7, with D perhaps TRBD1 (6 bases). The germline gives CDR1 MNHEY, CDR2 SVGAGI. The CDR3 totals 14 residues. V shed 5 bases and J shed 4 bases, with 15 bases lying between them.

This chain connects TRBV10-2 to TRBJ1-6; no reliable D call. Deletions cut 4 bases from V and 3 bases from J, with 10 bases between. Germline V gene data show CDR1 as WSHSY and CDR2 as SAAADI. The CDR3 is made up of 15 amino acids. This CDR3 is CASSVADVYNSPLHF. The CDR3 DNA follows: TGCGCCAGCAGTGTGGCAGATGTCTATAATTCACCCCTCCACTTT.

J is TRBJ2-5 and V is TRBV18, with a weak D call TRBD1 (6 bases). The CDR3 has 15 residues. Germline lookup yields CDR1 KGHSH and CDR2 LQKENI. V was shortened by 1 base and J by 3 bases, with 12 bases between the two germline ends. The CDR3 nucleotides are TGTGCCAGCTCACCACAGGGGTACAGGGAAGAGACCCAGTACTTC. Its translation is CASSPQGYREETQYF. The full variable domain, in which reference TRBV18 and TRBJ2-5 provide the parts outside the CDR3, is NAGVMQNPRHLVRRRGQEARLRCSPMKGHSHVYWYRQLPEEGLKFMVYLQKENIIDESGMPKERFSAEFPKEGPSILRIQQVVRGDSAAYFCASSPQGYREETQYFGPGTRLLVL.